The clone carrying this T cell receptor (beta chain) showed up just a few times. The antigen is unknown. The sequenced template was cDNA made from the entire isolated RNA. Sequencing used immunoSEQ multiplex PCR; TCRdb keeps in-frame clones, though not all of them. The repertoire includes roughly 340,000 clones, roughly 13% of them detected once, and roughly 0.015% sits in the top ten. CDR3 length: 15 amino acids. Losses at the gene ends were 6 bases for V and 3 bases for J; bases not matched to a gene: 7. Per germline, CDR1 MDHEN and CDR2 SYDVKM. This sample is part of a study of beta chain features in type 1 diabetes. Turning to the study itself: Investigators examined nearly 110,000,000 sorted cells across all samples.

Study results and limitations: Healthy donors had naive, central memory and Treg TCRB repertoires that appeared less similar than those seen among patients. When Type 1 diabetes patients were examined, their TCRB CDR3s proved moderately but significantly shorter in all four CD4+ subsets. Over-representation of high TCR-expressing cells was a possible consequence of cDNA sequencing.

The source of this sequence is a woman under 30 with type 1 diabetes. Sequencing was carried out using naive CD4+ T cells from blood. The chain recombines TRBV28 with TRBJ2-1; TRBD2 matches 8 bases. For the CDR3, the DNA is TGTGCCAGCAGGCCCGGACTAGCTGTCTACAATGAGCAGTTCTTC. The encoded protein is CASRPGLAVYNEQFF. The full variable domain, rest sourced from reference TRBV28 and TRBJ2-1, is DVKVTQSSRYLVKRTGEKVFLECVQDMDHENMFWYRQDPGLGLRLIYFSYDVKMKEKGDIPEGYSVSREKKERFSLILESASTNQTSMYLCASRPGLAVYNEQFFGPGTRLTVL.